The source of this T cell receptor (beta chain) is a study of T cell responses to AZD1222 COVID-19 vaccine. Generated by immunoSEQ multiplex PCR, the TCRdb table keeps only in-frame clones and is missing some. The table includes 110,000 to 150,000 clones, approximately 93% detected once. Germline V CDR1 and CDR2: MDHEN, SYDVKM. There are 12 residues in the CDR3. The ends were cut back, 5 bases at V and 8 bases at J, with 10 bases in the middle. Study-wide findings and caveats: Close to half of spike-specific TCRs reportedly recognize unmutated variant regions. Just five or six AZD1222 recipients were seropositive at baseline. Clonal diversity was possibly underestimated; the donors were predominantly white British and more often female. The peak T cell response came first, and repertoires were sampled only after it.

About this clone itself: Antigen: not known.

This chain links TRBV28 with TRBJ2-1; a possible D gene is TRBD2 (6 bases). Sequences were derived from peripheral blood, sampled after recovery from COVID-19. The clonotype comes from an adult who had recovered from COVID-19. The CDR3 bases are TGTGCCAGCAGTGGACTACTCCATGAGCAGTTCTTC. It is translated as CASSGLLHEQFF. The full variable domain, completed using reference TRBV28 and TRBJ2-1, is DVKVTQSSRYLVKRTGEKVFLECVQDMDHENMFWYRQDPGLGLRLIYFSYDVKMKEKGDIPEGYSVSREKKERFSLILESASTNQTSMYLCASSGLLHEQFFGPGTRLTVL.